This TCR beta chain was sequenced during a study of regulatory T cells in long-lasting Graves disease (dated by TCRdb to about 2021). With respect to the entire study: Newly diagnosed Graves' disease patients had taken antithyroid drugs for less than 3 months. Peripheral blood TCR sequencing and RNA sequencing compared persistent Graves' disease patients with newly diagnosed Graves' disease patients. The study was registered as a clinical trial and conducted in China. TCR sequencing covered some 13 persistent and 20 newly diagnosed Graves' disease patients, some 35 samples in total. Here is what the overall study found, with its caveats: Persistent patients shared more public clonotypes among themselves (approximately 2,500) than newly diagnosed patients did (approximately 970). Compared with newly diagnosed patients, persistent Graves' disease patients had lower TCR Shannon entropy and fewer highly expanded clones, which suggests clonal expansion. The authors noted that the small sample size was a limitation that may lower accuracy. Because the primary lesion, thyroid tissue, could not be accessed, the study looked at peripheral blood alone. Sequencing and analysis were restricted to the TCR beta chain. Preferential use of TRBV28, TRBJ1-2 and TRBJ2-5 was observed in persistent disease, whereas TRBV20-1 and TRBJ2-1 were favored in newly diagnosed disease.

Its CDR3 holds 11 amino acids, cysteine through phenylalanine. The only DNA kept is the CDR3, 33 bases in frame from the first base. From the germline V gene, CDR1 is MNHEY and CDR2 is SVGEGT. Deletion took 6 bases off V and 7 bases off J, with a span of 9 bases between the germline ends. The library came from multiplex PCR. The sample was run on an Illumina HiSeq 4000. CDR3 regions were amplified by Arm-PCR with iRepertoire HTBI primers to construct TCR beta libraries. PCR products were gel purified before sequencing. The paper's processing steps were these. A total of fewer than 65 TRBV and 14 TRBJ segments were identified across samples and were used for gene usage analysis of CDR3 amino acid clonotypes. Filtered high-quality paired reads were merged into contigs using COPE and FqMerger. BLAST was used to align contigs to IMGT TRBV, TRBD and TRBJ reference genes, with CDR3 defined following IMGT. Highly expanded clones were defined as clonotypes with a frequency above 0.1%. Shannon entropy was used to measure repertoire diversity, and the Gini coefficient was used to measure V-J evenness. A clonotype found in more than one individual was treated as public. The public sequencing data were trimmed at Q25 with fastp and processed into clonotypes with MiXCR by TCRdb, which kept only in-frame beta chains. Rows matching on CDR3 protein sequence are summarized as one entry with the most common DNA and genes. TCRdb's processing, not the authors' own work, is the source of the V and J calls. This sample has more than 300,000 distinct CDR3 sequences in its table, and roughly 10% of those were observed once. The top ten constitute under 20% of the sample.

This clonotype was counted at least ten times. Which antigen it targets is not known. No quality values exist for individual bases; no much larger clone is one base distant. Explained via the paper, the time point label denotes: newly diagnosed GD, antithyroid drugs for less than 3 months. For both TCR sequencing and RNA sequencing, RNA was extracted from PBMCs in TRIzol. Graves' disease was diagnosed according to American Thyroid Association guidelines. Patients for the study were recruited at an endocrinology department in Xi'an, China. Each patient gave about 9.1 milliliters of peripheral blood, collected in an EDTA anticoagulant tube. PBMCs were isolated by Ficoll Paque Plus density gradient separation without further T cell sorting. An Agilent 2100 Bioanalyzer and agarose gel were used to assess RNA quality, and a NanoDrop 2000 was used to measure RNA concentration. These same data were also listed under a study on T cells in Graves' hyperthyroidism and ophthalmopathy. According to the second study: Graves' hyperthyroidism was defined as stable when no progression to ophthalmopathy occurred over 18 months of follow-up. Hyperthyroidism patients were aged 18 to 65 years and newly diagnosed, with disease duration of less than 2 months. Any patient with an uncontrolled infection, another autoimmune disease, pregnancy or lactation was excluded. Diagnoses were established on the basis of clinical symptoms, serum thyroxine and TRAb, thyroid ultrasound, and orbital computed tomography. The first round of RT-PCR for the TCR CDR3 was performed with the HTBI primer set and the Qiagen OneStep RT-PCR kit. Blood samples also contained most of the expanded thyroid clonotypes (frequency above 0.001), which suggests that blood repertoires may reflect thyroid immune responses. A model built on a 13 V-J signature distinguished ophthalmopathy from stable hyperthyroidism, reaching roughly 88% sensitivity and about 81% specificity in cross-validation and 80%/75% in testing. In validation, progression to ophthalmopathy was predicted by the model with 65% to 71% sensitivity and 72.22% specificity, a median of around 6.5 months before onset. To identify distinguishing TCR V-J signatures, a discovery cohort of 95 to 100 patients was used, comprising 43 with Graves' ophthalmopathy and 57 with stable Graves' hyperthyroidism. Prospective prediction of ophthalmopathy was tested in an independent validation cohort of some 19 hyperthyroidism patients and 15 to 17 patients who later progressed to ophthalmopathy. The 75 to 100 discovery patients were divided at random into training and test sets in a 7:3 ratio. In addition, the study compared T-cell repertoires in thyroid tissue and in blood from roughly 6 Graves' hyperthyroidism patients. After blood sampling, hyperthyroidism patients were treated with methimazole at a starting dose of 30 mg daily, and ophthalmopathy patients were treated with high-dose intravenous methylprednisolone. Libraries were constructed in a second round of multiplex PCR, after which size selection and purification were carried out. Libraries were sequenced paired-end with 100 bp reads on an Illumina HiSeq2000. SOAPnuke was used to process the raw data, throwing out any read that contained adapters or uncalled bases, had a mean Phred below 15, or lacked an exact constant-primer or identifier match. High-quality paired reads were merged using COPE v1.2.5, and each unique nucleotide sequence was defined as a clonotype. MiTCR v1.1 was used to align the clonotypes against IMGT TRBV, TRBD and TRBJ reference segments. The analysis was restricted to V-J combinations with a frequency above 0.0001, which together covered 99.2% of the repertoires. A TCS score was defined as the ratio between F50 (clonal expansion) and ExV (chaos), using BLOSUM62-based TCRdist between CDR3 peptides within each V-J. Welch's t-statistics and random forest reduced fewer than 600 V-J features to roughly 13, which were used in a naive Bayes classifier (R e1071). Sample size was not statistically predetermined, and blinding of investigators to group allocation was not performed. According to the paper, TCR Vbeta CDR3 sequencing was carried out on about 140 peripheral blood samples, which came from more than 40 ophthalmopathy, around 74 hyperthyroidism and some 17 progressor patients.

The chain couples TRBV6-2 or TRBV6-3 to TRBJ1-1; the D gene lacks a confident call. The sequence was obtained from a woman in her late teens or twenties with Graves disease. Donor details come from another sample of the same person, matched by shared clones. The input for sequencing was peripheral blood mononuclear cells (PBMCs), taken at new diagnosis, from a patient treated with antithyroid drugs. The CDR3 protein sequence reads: CASSERSEAFF. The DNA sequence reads TGTGCCAGCAGCGAAAGAAGTGAAGCTTTCTTT.